Presented here are 4 T cell receptor beta chains from one specimen sequenced in a study of cytomegalovirus exposure and HLA in healthy donors. Sequenced by immunoSEQ multiplex PCR; TCRdb stores in-frame clones only, minus some. The data hold about 110,000 clones, with 70% to 90% observed a single time. The sequenced material came from PBMCs. The receptors stem from a woman aged 18-29 years in good health and CMV-seronegative.

This chain uses TRBV27 with TRBJ1-1; possible D gene TRBD1, 6 bases. V lost 4 bases and J 4 bases, leaving 10 bases between the germline ends. The CDR3 is 13 residues long. Germline lookup yields CDR1 MNHEY and CDR2 SMNVEV (reference sequence). CDR3 in DNA: TGTGCCAGCAGTTACAGGGAGGGCACTGAAGCTTTCTTT. Translating gives CASSYREGTEAFF.

J is TRBJ1-2 and V is TRBV7-8, with D possibly matching TRBD1 (5 bases). The CDR3 extends over 19 amino acids. Germline CDR1 and CDR2: SGHVS and FQNEAQ. Trimming stripped 5 bases from V and 5 bases from J, with 30 bases between. The CDR3 DNA reads as TGTGCCAGCAGCCAAACTCGAAGGACAATTTTCCTCGAAGGTTATGGCTACACCTTC. This sequence encodes CASSQTRRTIFLEGYGYTF.

The V and J genes are TRBV6-5 and TRBJ1-2; TRBD1 might be the D (5 bases). There are 15 residues in the CDR3. V lost 7 bases and J 8 bases, leaving 23 bases between the germline ends. Germline V gene data show CDR1 as MNHEY and CDR2 as SVGAGI. The CDR3 sequence is CASNRARVPIWGYTF. CDR3 coding DNA: TGTGCCAGCAATCGCGCCAGGGTGCCCATCTGGGGCTACACCTTC.

This clone has only one observation. The rearrangement links TRBV13 to TRBJ1-4; 8 nucleotides match TRBD1. The V segment lost 5 bases and the J segment 3 bases; nucleotides outside the gene matches: 8. The CDR3 runs 16 residues. Germline loops: CDR1 PRHDT, CDR2 FYEKMQ (reference sequence). CDR3 in DNA: TGTGCCAGCAGCGTAAGACAGGGGTTATCTAATGAAAAACTGTTTTTT. Amino acid sequence: CASSVRQGLSNEKLFF.